The 30 T cell receptor beta chains below were found in one sample sequenced in a study of blood T cell repertoires in COVID-19. Method: immunoSEQ multiplex PCR; TCRdb's copy keeps in-frame clones and lacks some. The sample has around 200,000 clones, 78% seen once. Sequencing input: peripheral blood. These TCRs come from an elderly woman with active or convalescent COVID-19.

The CDR3 coding sequence is TGTGCCAGCAGCACGGGGGACTTCACCCTCCAGGCGGATACGCAGTATTTT. Encoded protein: CASSTGDFTLQADTQYF. The V and J genes are TRBV9 and TRBJ2-3; possibly TRBD2 for D (6 bases). Germline assignment: CDR1 SGDLS and CDR2 YYNGEE. This CDR3 has 17 amino acids. Trimming removed 4 bases at V and 6 bases at J, with 24 bases between.

The chain is built from TRBV5-1 and TRBJ2-7; a weak D match, TRBD2 (6 bases). CDR3 length equals 16 residues. CDR1 is SGHRS and CDR2 is YFSETQ in the germline V gene. Deletions cut 1 base from V and 0 bases from J, with 14 bases between. The CDR3 spells CASSLFSGLSSYEQYF. CDR3 sequence (DNA): TGCGCCAGCAGCTTGTTTTCGGGACTCAGCTCCTACGAGCAGTACTTC.

The genes are TRBV10-3 and TRBJ2-7, with TRBD1 matching over 7 bases. Trimming took 7 bases from V and 4 from J; bases not matched to a gene: 4. Germline values: CDR1 ENHRY, CDR2 SYGVKD. There are 12 residues in the CDR3. CDR3 coding DNA: TGTGCCATCATGGGGGACAGATACGAGCAGTACTTC. This encodes CAIMGDRYEQYF.

The chain links TRBV5-1 to TRBJ2-7; 8 bases are shared with TRBD2. CDR1 SGHRS and CDR2 YFSETQ come from the germline V gene. There are 14 residues in the CDR3. The trim removed 1 base at V and 2 bases at J, leaving 2 bases unmatched. CDR3 nucleotides: TGCGCCAGCAGCTTGAATAGCGGGACCTACGAGCAGTACTTC. This sequence encodes CASSLNSGTYEQYF.

The chain is built from TRBV6-5 and TRBJ1-2, with a possible D match to TRBD1 (5 bases). The germline V gene encodes CDR1 MNHEY and CDR2 SVGAGI. V was cut by 0 bases and J by 8 bases, with 19 bases left in between. The CDR3 has 16 amino acids. The CDR3 nucleotides are TGTGCCAGCAGTTACTCTAACTACGGTGGTAGGGGCGGCTACACCTTC. Residues: CASSYSNYGGRGGYTF.

The chain uses TRBV6-5 and TRBJ2-3; TRBD1 matches 7 bases. The CDR3 consists of 15 residues. Germline V gene data show CDR1 as MNHEY and CDR2 as SVGAGI. V shed 6 bases and J 0 bases; nucleotides not matched to a gene: 6. The CDR3 DNA reads TGTGCCAGCAGGGGGACAGCCGAAAGCACAGATACGCAGTATTTT. Translating gives CASRGTAESTDTQYF.

CDR3 residues: CASSLGQGTNEKLFF. In DNA, the CDR3 is TGTGCCAGCAGCTTGGGACAGGGTACCAATGAAAAACTGTTTTTT. This chain links TRBV7-9 with TRBJ1-4, with TRBD1 matching 9 bases. The J segment lost 5 bases and the V segment lost 3 bases, leaving 4 bases of the junction unmatched. CDR1 SEHNR and CDR2 FQNEAQ come from the germline V gene (reference sequence). The CDR3 has 15 residues. Full variable domain (outside the CDR3, taken from reference TRBV7-9 and TRBJ1-4): DTGVSQNPRHKITKRGQNVTFRCDPISEHNRLYWYRQTLGQGPEFLTYFQNEAQLEKSRLLSDRFSAERPKGSFSTLEIQRTEQGDSAMYLCASSLGQGTNEKLFFGSGTQLSVL.

The chain has TRBV13 and TRBJ2-6, with a weak D call TRBD1 (6 bases). Trimming pared 1 base from V and 0 bases from J, leaving 10 bases between. CDR3 size: 17 residues. CDR1 and CDR2 from the germline V gene are PRHDT and FYEKMQ (reference sequence). This CDR3 reads CASSLDVRGSGANVLTF. DNA for the CDR3: TGTGCCAGCAGCTTAGACGTCAGGGGCTCTGGGGCCAACGTCCTGACTTTC.

This clone was observed a few times. V is TRBV28 and J is TRBJ2-2; TRBD2 matches at 9 bases. The CDR3 runs to 16 residues. Germline values: CDR1 MDHEN, CDR2 SYDVKM. The ends lost 5 bases at V and 1 base at J; junction bases unmatched: 5. The CDR3 DNA reads TGTGCCAGCAGTACCCTAGCGGGGAAGAACACCGGGGAGCTGTTTTTT. It yields the protein CASSTLAGKNTGELFF. The full variable domain, in which reference TRBV28 and TRBJ2-2 provide the parts outside the CDR3, is DVKVTQSSRYLVKRTGEKVFLECVQDMDHENMFWYRQDPGLGLRLIYFSYDVKMKEKGDIPEGYSVSREKKERFSLILESASTNQTSMYLCASSTLAGKNTGELFFGEGSRLTVL.

This clone was found a few times. The chain links TRBV30 to TRBJ1-2, with D tentatively TRBD1 (6 bases). V lost 0 bases, J lost 4 bases, and 12 bases lay in between. Germline CDR1 is GTSNPN and CDR2 is SVGIG (reference sequence). The CDR3 runs 14 residues. CDR3 region: CAWSVGRGIYGYTF. The CDR3 DNA follows: TGTGCCTGGAGTGTAGGGAGGGGGATCTATGGCTACACCTTC.

The V call is TRBV27, the J call TRBJ2-3; 11 positions agree with TRBD2. Germline CDR1 is MNHEY and CDR2 is SMNVEV (reference sequence). This CDR3 spans 16 amino acids. V shed 6 bases, J shed 8 bases, and the junction held 13 bases outside the gene matches. In DNA, the CDR3 is TGTGCCAGCAGGGTGACTAGCGGGGTACCGACCGGTACGCAGTATTTT. Translation: CASRVTSGVPTGTQYF.

The CDR3 protein is CASSLEGPGETQYF. CDR3 coding DNA: TGTGCCAGCAGCTTGGAGGGGCCAGGGGAGACCCAGTACTTC. V is TRBV5-4 and J is TRBJ2-5, with a possible D match to TRBD1 (5 bases). The CDR3 sequence is 14 residues long. Germline assignment: CDR1 SGHNT and CDR2 YYREEE (reference sequence). Trimming removed 0 bases at V and 5 bases at J, with 11 bases between.

This clone was seen once. The chain recombines TRBV5-4 with TRBJ2-3; tentatively, D is TRBD2 (7 bases). CDR1 and CDR2 (germline): SGHNT, YYREEE (reference sequence). V lost 3 bases and J 3 bases, leaving 14 bases between the germline ends. The CDR3 has 15 residues. The CDR3 bases are TGTGCCAGCAGCTCGAGGGGGGGCCAAACAGATACGCAGTATTTT. Amino acids: CASSSRGGQTDTQYF.

V gene TRBV28 combines with J gene TRBJ1-4, with unresolved D. The CDR3 consists of 14 residues. V was trimmed by 3 bases and J by 5 bases, leaving 10 bases between them. CDR1 and CDR2 from the germline V gene are MDHEN and SYDVKM. The CDR3 protein is CASSLTSENEKLFF. CDR3 nucleotides: TGTGCCAGCAGTTTGACTTCAGAGAATGAAAAACTGTTTTTT.

This clone has a handful of counts. The V call is TRBV7-2, the J call TRBJ1-2, with 9 bases lining up with TRBD1. Trimming took 3 bases from V and 2 from J; bases not matched to a gene: 4. The CDR3 is 15 amino acids. Looked up from germline, CDR1 is SGHTA and CDR2 is FQGNSA. CDR3 in amino acids: CASSLDRGGNYGYTF. Here the CDR3 DNA reads TGTGCCAGCAGCTTGGACAGGGGAGGAAACTATGGCTACACCTTC.

V is TRBV13 and J is TRBJ2-4; TRBD1 aligns across 7 bases. This CDR3 is built from 15 residues. Germline values: CDR1 PRHDT, CDR2 FYEKMQ (reference sequence). With V trimmed by 4 bases and J by 5 bases, 8 bases remained unmatched. As DNA, the CDR3 is TGTGCCAGCAGCTCTTCGAGGACAGGCCAAAACATTCAGTACTTC. Residues: CASSSSRTGQNIQYF.

The V and J genes are TRBV10-3 and TRBJ1-3, with a possible D match to TRBD1 (6 bases). Germline values: CDR1 ENHRY, CDR2 SYGVKD. The CDR3 runs 15 residues. Trimming took off 0 bases at V and 2 bases at J, with 8 bases between the two ends. The CDR3, as DNA: TGTGCCATCAGTGAGTCCAACAGGGCTGGAAACACCATATATTTT. Translated, it gives CAISESNRAGNTIYF.

This clone has just one count. The V and J genes are TRBV5-1 and TRBJ2-1; 15 bases map to TRBD2. CDR3 length: 16 residues. After removal of 4 bases from V and 8 bases from J, the junction contained 7 bases not matched to a gene. The V gene's germline CDR1 is SGHRS and CDR2 YFSETQ. The CDR3 loop is CASSRGTSGGNDEQFF. CDR3 in DNA: TGCGCCAGCAGCCGAGGGACTAGCGGGGGGAATGATGAGCAGTTCTTC.

This clone was observed once. J is TRBJ2-5 and V is TRBV14, with D perhaps matching TRBD2 (6 bases). Germline assignment: CDR1 SGHDN and CDR2 FVKESK. V shed 0 bases and J shed 9 bases, with 14 bases lying between them. CDR3 size: 14 residues. CDR3 DNA sequence: TGTGCCAGCAGCCAAGACGTACGGGGGAAGGCCCAGTACTTC. Residues: CASSQDVRGKAQYF.

The rearrangement links TRBV5-5 to TRBJ2-6, with a weak D call TRBD2 (6 bases). The CDR3 totals 17 residues. Trimming pared 0 bases from V and 0 bases from J, leaving 10 bases between. Germline loops: CDR1 SGHKS, CDR2 YYEKEE (reference sequence). The CDR3 here is CASSLDAGGSGANVLTF. As DNA, the CDR3 is TGTGCCAGCAGCTTGGATGCCGGGGGCTCTGGGGCCAACGTCCTGACTTTC. The whole variable domain, filled in from reference TRBV5-5 and TRBJ2-6, reads DAGVTQSPTHLIKTRGQQVTLRCSPISGHKSVSWYQQVLGQGPQFIFQYYEKEERGRGNFPDRFSARQFPNYSSELNVNALLLGDSALYLCASSLDAGGSGANVLTFGAGSRLTVL.

This clone has a single count. The CDR3 DNA reads TGCGCCAGCAGCCAAGATATTCGGGACTTAACAGATACGCAGTATTTT. The encoded protein is CASSQDIRDLTDTQYF. The chain links TRBV4-3 to TRBJ2-3, with D maybe TRBD2 (6 bases). Germline V lookup: CDR1 LGHNA, CDR2 YSLEER. CDR3 length equals 16 residues. V gave up 0 bases and J gave up 3 bases, with 13 bases separating them.

The CDR3 is CASTRQGSVSPLHF. CDR3 DNA: TGTGCCAGCACTCGACAGGGATCGGTCTCACCCCTCCACTTT. This chain links TRBV6-5 with TRBJ1-6; TRBD1 matches at 7 bases. CDR3 length: 14 residues. V was clipped by 7 bases and J by 10 bases; unmatched bases: 10. Germline V gene data show CDR1 as MNHEY and CDR2 as SVGAGI.

The V gene is TRBV11-2, the J gene TRBJ1-2; D is perhaps TRBD1 (6 bases). V lost 1 base to trimming and J lost 0 bases, with 9 bases between them. The CDR3 sequence is 15 residues long. From germline, CDR1 is SGHAT and CDR2 FQNNGV. The CDR3 reads CASSLVRDTNYGYTF. The CDR3 nucleotides are TGTGCCAGCAGCTTAGTCCGGGACACTAACTATGGCTACACCTTC.

V is TRBV30 and J is TRBJ1-2, with D tentatively TRBD1 (5 bases). The germline V and J ends were trimmed by 2 bases and 9 bases, with 13 bases remaining between them. This CDR3 has 12 residues. Germline CDR1 is GTSNPN and CDR2 is SVGIG (reference sequence). This CDR3 is CAWSYTGASYTF. CDR3 in DNA: TGTGCCTGGAGTTATACAGGTGCCAGCTACACCTTC.

The genes are TRBV7-2 and TRBJ2-3, with TRBD2 matching 11 bases. This CDR3 comprises 16 residues. The J segment lost 3 bases and the V segment lost 2 bases, leaving 4 bases of the junction unmatched. Per germline, CDR1 SGHTA and CDR2 FQGNSA. CDR3 coding DNA: TGTGCCAGCAGCTTACTAGCGGGGGGCGGGACAGATACGCAGTATTTT. Protein sequence: CASSLLAGGGTDTQYF.

The table lists this clone with a few counts. This chain links TRBV5-1 with TRBJ2-7, with 8 bases fitting TRBD2. Germline loops: CDR1 SGHRS, CDR2 YFSETQ. The CDR3 covers 14 residues. Trimming removed 0 bases from V and 6 bases from J; junction bases left unmatched: 5. The CDR3 region is CASSLASGGSEQYF. The CDR3 nucleotides read TGCGCCAGCAGCTTGGCCAGCGGGGGTAGCGAGCAGTACTTC.

The gene calls are TRBV3-1 (or the pseudogene TRBV3-2) and TRBJ1-5; D not certain. Deletions cut 5 bases from V and 6 bases from J, with 14 bases between. Germline V gene sequence: CDR1 LGHDT, CDR2 YNNKEL (reference sequence). The CDR3 has 14 amino acids. CDR3 sequence reads: CASSRRLEGQPQHF. The CDR3 bases are TGTGCCAGCAGCAGGAGACTGGAAGGTCAGCCCCAGCATTTT.

The CDR3 is CASSFPAGDTGELFF. CDR3 coding DNA: TGTGCCAGCAGCTTCCCGGCAGGCGACACCGGGGAGCTGTTTTTT. This rearrangement joins TRBV7-2 to TRBJ2-2; D gene unclear. Germline CDR1 reads SGHTA; CDR2 reads FQGNSA. The CDR3 spans 15 residues. Trimming took off 3 bases at V and 3 bases at J, with 11 bases between the two ends.

The CDR3 sequence: CASSLVGRYEQYF. The CDR3 bases are TGTGCCAGCAGCTTAGTGGGGAGGTACGAGCAGTACTTC. The chain joins TRBV7-2 to TRBJ2-7, with D maybe TRBD2 (6 bases). Looked up from germline, CDR1 is SGHTA and CDR2 is FQGNSA. The CDR3 is made up of 13 amino acids. With 1 base removed from V and 4 bases from J, the gap between germline ends came to 8 bases.

The V gene is TRBV4-2, the J gene TRBJ2-3; 13 positions match TRBD2. This CDR3 contains 16 residues. Germline CDR1 reads LGHNA; CDR2 reads YNFKEQ. Germline trimming cut 4 bases from V and 6 bases from J; bases unmatched to any gene: 7. As DNA, the CDR3 is TGTGCCAGCAGCCTCCCGACTAGCGGGGGGAGGGATACGCAGTATTTT. It yields the protein CASSLPTSGGRDTQYF.